A selection of T cell receptor beta chains follows, all from one sample in a study of cytomegalovirus exposure and HLA in healthy donors. Clones were sequenced by immunoSEQ multiplex PCR, and TCRdb holds only the in-frame ones, with some missing. The table lists 95,000 to 130,000 clones, over 70% of them singletons. Sequenced sample: PBMCs. The receptor source for this set is a woman aged 18 to 35 in good health and CMV-seronegative. The CDR3 runs from the conserved cysteine through the conserved F or W. D genes are given only for firm matches. The size entry is marked missing in some rows and otherwise reads once, few, many or a size class.

TRBD1,TRBJ2-7,14,once,TRBV7-9,TGTGCCAGCAGCTCCCGGGACAGTCAAGGGGAGCAGTACTTC,CASSSRDSQGEQYF
TRBD1,TRBJ1-1,14,.,TRBV5-1,TGCGCCAGCAGCCCTGGACAGGGGAGCACTGAAGCTTTCTTT,CASSPGQGSTEAFF
.,TRBJ1-1,14,.,TRBV27,TGTGCCAGCAGTCCTAGGACAGAGAACACTGAAGCTTTCTTT,CASSPRTENTEAFF
.,TRBJ1-2,14,.,TRBV30,TGTGCCTGGACGCGAGGGATGGGAAACTATGGCTACACCTTC,CAWTRGMGNYGYTF
.,TRBJ1-1,12,few,TRBV5-8,TGTGCCAGCAGCTTTGGCCGGGACACAGCTTTCTTT,CASSFGRDTAFF
TRBD1,TRBJ1-1,13,.,TRBV6-5,TGTGCCAGCAGTCCCAGGGGGTATGGTGAAGCTTTCTTT,CASSPRGYGEAFF
.,TRBJ1-1,17,.,TRBV5-1,TGCGCCAGCAGCCAGTCCACAGGTAATATAATGAACACTGAAGCTTTCTTT,CASSQSTGNIMNTEAFF
TRBD2,TRBJ2-3,18,once,TRBV19,TGTGCCAGTAGTATCGGACTAGCGGGGGGGTTCTTCACAGATACGCAGTATTTT,CASSIGLAGGFFTDTQYF
TRBD1,TRBJ2-1,16,.,TRBV5-1,TGCGCCAGCAGCTTGACGACAGGGGGGCCCTACAATGAGCAGTTCTTC,CASSLTTGGPYNEQFF
TRBD1,TRBJ1-1,14,.,TRBV2,TGTGCCAGCAGAAGGACAGGGCGGAACACTGAAGCTTTCTTT,CASRRTGRNTEAFF
TRBD1,TRBJ1-4,17,.,TRBV4-2,TGTGCCAGCAGCCAAGTCCCCCGACAGGGGGCAGATGAAAAACTGTTTTTT,CASSQVPRQGADEKLFF
.,TRBJ1-5,14,.,TRBV5-6,TGTGCCAGCAGCTTCGGTCTGAGCAATCAGCCCCAGCATTTT,CASSFGLSNQPQHF
.,TRBJ2-1,15,.,TRBV11-3,TGTGCCAGCAGCTTAGGGGCGGGGACCTACAATGAGCAGTTCTTC,CASSLGAGTYNEQFF
.,TRBJ1-2,12,.,TRBV28,TGTGCCAGCAGCCTAACAGGGAAGGGCTACACCTTC,CASSLTGKGYTF
.,TRBJ2-2,12,.,TRBV2,TGTGCCAGCAGGGTGGGAGGAGGGGAGCTGTTTTTT,CASRVGGGELFF
.,TRBJ2-7,15,.,TRBV18,TGTGCCAGCTCCTATAGGCAGGGCGAGATTTACGAGCAGTACTTC,CASSYRQGEIYEQYF
.,TRBJ1-2,14,.,TRBV28,TGTGCCAGCAGTTTAAGTACAACCCCCTATGGCTACACCTTC,CASSLSTTPYGYTF
.,TRBJ2-5,12,.,TRBV19,TGTGCCACCGTGGGACAAGGAGAGACCCAGTACTTC,CATVGQGETQYF
.,TRBJ2-3,11,.,TRBV28,TGTGCCAGCACCATCACAGATACGCAGTATTTT,CASTITDTQYF
TRBD1,TRBJ1-2,15,.,TRBV30,TGTGCCTGGAGTCCGGGACAGGGACGGGCTTATGGCTACACCTTC,CAWSPGQGRAYGYTF